This TCR beta chain was recovered during a study of T cell responses to AZD1222 COVID-19 vaccine. This table comes from immunoSEQ multiplex PCR, and its TCRdb copy is limited to in-frame clones, with some not included. The sample contains 180,000 or so clones, around 90% of which appear only once. The V gene lost 3 bases and the J gene lost 4 bases, with 13 bases spanning the gap. The CDR3 runs to 14 residues. Germline lookup yields CDR1 MNHEY and CDR2 SVGAGI. V usage is TRBV6-5 and J usage is TRBJ2-7; D is possibly TRBD1 (5 bases). The sequence derives from an adult in good health. This specimen was peripheral blood, taken on day 0 of AZD1222 vaccination. The CDR3 is CASSYGQGWYEQYF. In DNA form, the CDR3 reads TGTGCCAGCAGTTATGGTCAGGGATGGTACGAGCAGTACTTC.